Below are 9 T cell receptor beta chains sequenced from a single sample in a study of T-cell reconstitution after alpha-beta-depleted transplantation in children (dated by TCRdb to 2016 to 2018). Receptors were amplified or captured by PCR. Sequencing instrument: Illumina HiSeq 2500. TCR libraries were prepared with molecular barcoding, using unique molecular identifiers to normalize TCRbeta repertoire quantification. TCRdb cleaned the public reads at Q25 with fastp, built clones with MiXCR and kept in-frame beta chains. Every distinct CDR3 protein forms one entry, paired with its most common genes and DNA. The sample contains about 600,000 distinct CDR3 sequences, over 10% of them found a single time. The ten top clones hold 2% to 2.5% of the sample. Taken with the paper, the label for treatment or condition translates to: allogeneic hematopoietic cell transplantation with graft depleted of TCRalphabeta T cells and CD19 B cells.

The sequencing here drew on PBMCs, mostly from graft donor cells, taken 360 days after TCRalphabeta/CD19-depleted stem cell transplant. Source of these receptors: a male patient between 10 and 17 years old who had a stem cell transplant for acute myeloid leukemia, so the T cells may come from the graft donor.

The chain couples TRBV29-1 to TRBJ1-1; 9 nucleotides agree with TRBD1. CDR1 and CDR2 from the germline V gene are SQVTM and ANQGSEA. The V segment lost 1 base and the J segment 5 bases; nucleotides outside the gene matches: 5. The CDR3 contains 14 residues. CDR3 protein: CSVEAGTGLTEAFF. Here the CDR3 DNA reads TGCAGCGTTGAAGCCGGGACAGGGTTGACTGAAGCTTTCTTT.

This clonotype turned up a few times. The rearrangement joins TRBV29-1 to TRBJ2-7, with TRBD1 matching over 10 bases. This CDR3 has 14 residues. Trimming took 6 bases from V and 4 from J; bases not matched to a gene: 9. Germline lookup yields CDR1 SQVTM and CDR2 ANQGSEA. The CDR3 spells CSVVYRDRGYEQYF. CDR3 nucleotide sequence: TGCAGCGTCGTATACCGGGACAGGGGATACGAGCAGTACTTC.

Worth noting for this clonotype: This may be a read error: a much more frequent sequence differs by one nucleotide. The CDR3 bases are TGTGCCAGCAGCAAATTTGAGCGACAGCGGGGGAACATTCTGTACTTC. Protein: CASSKFERQRGNILYF. This chain joins TRBV21-1 and TRBJ2-4; the table's D call of TRBD1 was not tested on the DNA. TRBV21-1 corresponds to a pseudogene. The CDR3 is 16 amino acids.

This chain uses TRBV12-3 or TRBV12-4 with TRBJ2-3, with D possibly matching TRBD2 (5 bases). The CDR3 extends over 16 amino acids. Trimming took off 5 bases at V and 2 bases at J, with 17 bases between the two ends. CDR3 loop: CASSLREGSYTDTQYF. The CDR3 DNA follows: TGTGCCAGCAGTCTCCGAGAGGGCTCTTACACAGATACGCAGTATTTT.

The chain recombines TRBV28 with TRBJ1-1, with a tentative D call TRBD1 (5 bases). Germline V gene data show CDR1 as MDHEN and CDR2 as SYDVKM. Trimming stripped 0 bases from V and 4 bases from J, with 18 bases between. The CDR3 length is 17 residues. CDR3 region: CASSLWGPTNRITEAFF. DNA of the CDR3: TGTGCCAGCAGTTTATGGGGACCGACAAACAGAATCACTGAAGCTTTCTTT.

The sample holds a few counts of this clonotype. This chain uses TRBV5-1 with TRBJ2-7; TRBD2 agrees at 8 bases. Germline assignment: CDR1 SGHRS and CDR2 YFSETQ. The trim removed 0 bases at V and 1 base at J, leaving 3 bases unmatched. The CDR3 is 15 amino acids. The CDR3 nucleotides are TGCGCCAGCAGCTTGGTGCGGGAGGTATCCTACGAGCAGTACTTC. Its protein is CASSLVREVSYEQYF. Variable domain in full (rest from reference TRBV5-1 and TRBJ2-7): KAGVTQTPRYLIKTRGQQVTLSCSPISGHRSVSWYQQTPGQGLQFLFEYFSETQRNKGNFPGRFSGRQFSNSRSEMNVSTLELGDSALYLCASSLVREVSYEQYFGPGTRLTVT.

In this sample, this clonotype turned up a few times. The chain uses TRBV20-1 and TRBJ2-7; 10 bases are a match to TRBD2. The CDR3 covers 17 residues. Looked up from germline, CDR1 is DFQATT and CDR2 is SNEGSKA (reference sequence). Trimming removed 0 bases from V and 3 bases from J; junction bases left unmatched: 11. As DNA, the CDR3 is TGCAGTGCTAGAGATAAAGCTAGCGGGAGTATCAGCTACGAGCAGTACTTC. Its translation: CSARDKASGSISYEQYF.

This clonotype was detected a few times. V is TRBV28 and J is TRBJ1-1; 7 bases match TRBD1. CDR3 length: 15 residues. Germline CDR1 MDHEN, CDR2 SYDVKM. V shed 2 bases, J shed 4 bases, and the junction held 7 bases outside the gene matches. CDR3 sequence (DNA): TGTGCCAGCAGTTTACAGGGGGGGCGCGGCACTGAAGCTTTCTTT. It translates to CASSLQGGRGTEAFF.

J is TRBJ2-1 and V is TRBV29-1; 7 bases match TRBD2. The CDR3 extends over 11 amino acids. The J segment lost 9 bases and the V segment lost 5 bases, leaving 4 bases of the junction unmatched. CDR1 is SQVTM, CDR2 ANQGSEA, per germline. The CDR3 here is CSVRLASEQFF. For the CDR3, the DNA is TGCAGCGTTAGACTAGCCAGTGAGCAGTTCTTC.